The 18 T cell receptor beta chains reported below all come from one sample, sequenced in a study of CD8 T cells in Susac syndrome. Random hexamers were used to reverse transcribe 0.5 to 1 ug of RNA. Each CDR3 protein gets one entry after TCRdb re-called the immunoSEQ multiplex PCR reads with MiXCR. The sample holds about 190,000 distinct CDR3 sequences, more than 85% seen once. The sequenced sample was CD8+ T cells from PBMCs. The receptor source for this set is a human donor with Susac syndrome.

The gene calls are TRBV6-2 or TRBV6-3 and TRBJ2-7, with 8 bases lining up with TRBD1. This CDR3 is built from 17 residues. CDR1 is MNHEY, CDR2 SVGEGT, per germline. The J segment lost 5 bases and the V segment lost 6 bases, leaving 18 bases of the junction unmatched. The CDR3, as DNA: TGTGCCAGCAGAGAGGGGTTGACAGGGGTCATTCTCGACGAGCAGTACTTC. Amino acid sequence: CASREGLTGVILDEQYF.

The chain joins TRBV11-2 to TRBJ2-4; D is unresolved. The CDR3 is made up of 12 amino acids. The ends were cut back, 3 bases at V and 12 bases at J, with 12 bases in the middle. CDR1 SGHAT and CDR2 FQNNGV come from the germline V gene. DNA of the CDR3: TGTGCCAGCAGCTTCGGCCCCGAACGTCAGTACTTC. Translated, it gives CASSFGPERQYF. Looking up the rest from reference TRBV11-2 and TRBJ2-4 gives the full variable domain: EAGVAQSPRYKIIEKRQSVAFWCNPISGHATLYWYQQILGQGPKLLIQFQNNGVVDDSQLPKDRFSAERLKGVDSTLKIQPAKLEDSAVYLCASSFGPERQYFGAGTRLSVL.

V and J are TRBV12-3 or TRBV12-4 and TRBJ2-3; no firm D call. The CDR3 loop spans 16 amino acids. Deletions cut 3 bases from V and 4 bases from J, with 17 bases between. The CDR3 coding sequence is TGTGCCAGCAGTTTCCCGACTGTAGGATTGGCAGATACGCAGTATTTT. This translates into CASSFPTVGLADTQYF.

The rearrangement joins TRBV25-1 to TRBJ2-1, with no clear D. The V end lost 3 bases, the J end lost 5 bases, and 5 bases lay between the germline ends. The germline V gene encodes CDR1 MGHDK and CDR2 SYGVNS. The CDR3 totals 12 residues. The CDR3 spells CASSDINNEQFF. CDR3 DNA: TGTGCCAGCAGTGACATAAACAATGAGCAGTTCTTC.

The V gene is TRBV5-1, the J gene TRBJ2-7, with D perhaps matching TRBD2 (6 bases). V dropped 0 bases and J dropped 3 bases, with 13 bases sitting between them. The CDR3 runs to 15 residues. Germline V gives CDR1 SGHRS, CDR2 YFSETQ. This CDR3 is CASSLGDFSYYEQYF. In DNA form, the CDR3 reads TGCGCCAGCAGCTTGGGGGACTTTAGCTACTACGAGCAGTACTTC.

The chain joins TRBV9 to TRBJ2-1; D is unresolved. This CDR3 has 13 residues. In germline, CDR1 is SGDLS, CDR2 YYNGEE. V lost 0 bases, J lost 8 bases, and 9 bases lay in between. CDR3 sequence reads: CASSVGGFHEQFF. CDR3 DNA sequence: TGTGCCAGCAGCGTAGGTGGGTTCCATGAGCAGTTCTTC.

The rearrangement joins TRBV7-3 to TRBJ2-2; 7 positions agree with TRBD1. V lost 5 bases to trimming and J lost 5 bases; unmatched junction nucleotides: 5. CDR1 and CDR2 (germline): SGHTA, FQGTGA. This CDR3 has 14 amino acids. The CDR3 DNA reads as TGTGCCAGCAGCCGGGACAGAACTACCGGGGAGCTGTTTTTT. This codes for CASSRDRTTGELFF. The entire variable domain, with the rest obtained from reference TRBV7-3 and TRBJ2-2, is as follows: GAGVSQTPSNKVTEKGKYVELRCDPISGHTALYWYRQSLGQGPEFLIYFQGTGAADDSGLPNDRFFAVRPEGSVSTLKIQRTERGDSAVYLCASSRDRTTGELFFGEGSRLTVL.

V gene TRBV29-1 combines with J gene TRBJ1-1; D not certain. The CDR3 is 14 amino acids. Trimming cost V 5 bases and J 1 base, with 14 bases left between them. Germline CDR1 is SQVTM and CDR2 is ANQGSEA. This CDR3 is CSVLPDTKNTEAFF. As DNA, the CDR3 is TGCAGCGTTCTGCCTGACACGAAGAACACTGAAGCTTTCTTT.

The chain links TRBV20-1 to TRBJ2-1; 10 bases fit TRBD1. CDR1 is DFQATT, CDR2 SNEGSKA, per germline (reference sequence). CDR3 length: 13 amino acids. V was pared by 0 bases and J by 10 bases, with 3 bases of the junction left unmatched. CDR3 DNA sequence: TGCAGTGCTAGAGAAGACAGGGGGCTGGAGCAGTTCTTC. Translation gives CSAREDRGLEQFF.

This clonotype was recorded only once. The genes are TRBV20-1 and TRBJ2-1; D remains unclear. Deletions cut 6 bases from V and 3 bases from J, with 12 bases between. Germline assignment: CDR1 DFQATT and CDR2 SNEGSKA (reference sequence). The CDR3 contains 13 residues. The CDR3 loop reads CSAIADVYNEQFF. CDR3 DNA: TGCAGTGCCATAGCTGACGTCTACAATGAGCAGTTCTTC.

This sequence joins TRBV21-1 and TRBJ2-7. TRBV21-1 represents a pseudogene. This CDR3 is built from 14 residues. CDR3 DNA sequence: TGTGCCAGCAGCAAAGGCGCCACTACCTACGAGCAGTACTTC. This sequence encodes CASSKGATTYEQYF.

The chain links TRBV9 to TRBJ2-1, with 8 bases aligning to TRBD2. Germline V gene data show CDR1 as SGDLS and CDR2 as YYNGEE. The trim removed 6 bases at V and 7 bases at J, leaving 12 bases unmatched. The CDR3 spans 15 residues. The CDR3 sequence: CASTPAGVRSNEQFF. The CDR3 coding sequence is TGTGCCAGCACCCCAGCGGGAGTGAGAAGTAATGAGCAGTTCTTC.

CDR3 amino acids: CASSLNWGQPQHF. The CDR3 nucleotides read TGTGCCAGCAGTTTAAATTGGGGACAGCCCCAGCATTTT. V gene TRBV28 combines with J gene TRBJ1-5; no clear D. V lost 2 bases and J lost 7, with 9 bases in between. Germline V lookup: CDR1 MDHEN, CDR2 SYDVKM. CDR3 length: 13 amino acids.

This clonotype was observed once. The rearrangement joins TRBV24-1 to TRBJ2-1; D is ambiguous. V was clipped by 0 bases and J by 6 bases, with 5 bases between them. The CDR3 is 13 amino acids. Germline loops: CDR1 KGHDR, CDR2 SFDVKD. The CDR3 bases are TGTGCCACCAGTGATTTGCACAGCAATGAGCAGTTCTTC. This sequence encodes CATSDLHSNEQFF.

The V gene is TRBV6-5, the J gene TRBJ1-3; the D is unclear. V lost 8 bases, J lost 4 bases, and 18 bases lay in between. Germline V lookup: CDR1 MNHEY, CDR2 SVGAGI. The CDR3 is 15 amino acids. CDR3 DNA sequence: TGTGCCAGCCAGTCCTCCTTGAGCTTGGGAAACACCATATATTTT. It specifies CASQSSLSLGNTIYF.

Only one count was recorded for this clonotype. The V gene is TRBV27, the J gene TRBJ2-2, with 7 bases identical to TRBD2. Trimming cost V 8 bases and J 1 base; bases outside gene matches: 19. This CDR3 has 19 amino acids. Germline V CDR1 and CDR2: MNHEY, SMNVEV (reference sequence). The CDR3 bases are TGTGCCAGCTCCAAAGCCCCTTTCGGGGGAGGGTTGAACACCGGGGAGCTGTTTTTT. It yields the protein CASSKAPFGGGLNTGELFF.

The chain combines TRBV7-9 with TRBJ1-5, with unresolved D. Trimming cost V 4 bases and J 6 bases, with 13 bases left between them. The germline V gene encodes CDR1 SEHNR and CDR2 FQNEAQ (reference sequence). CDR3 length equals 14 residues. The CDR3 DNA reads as TGTGCCAGCAGCTCGGACGGGTGGAGTCAGCCCCAGCATTTT. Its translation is CASSSDGWSQPQHF.

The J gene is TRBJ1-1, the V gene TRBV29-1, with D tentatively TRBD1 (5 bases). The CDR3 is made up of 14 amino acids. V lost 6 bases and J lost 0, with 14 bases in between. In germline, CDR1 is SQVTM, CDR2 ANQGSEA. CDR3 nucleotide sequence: TGCAGCGTCCGGGACGGGGTAATGAACACTGAAGCTTTCTTT. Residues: CSVRDGVMNTEAFF.